A single sample is the source of the 32 T cell receptor beta chains below, sequenced in a study of blood T cell repertoires in COVID-19. TCRdb's table, derived via immunoSEQ multiplex PCR, lists solely in-frame clones and lacks some. The sample includes around 300,000 clones, under 90% seen only once; the top ten take 0.94%. The sample taken for sequencing was peripheral blood. Every receptor here comes from a woman in her 40s who had recovered from COVID-19.

V gene TRBV3-1 (or the pseudogene TRBV3-2) combines with J gene TRBJ2-7; 9 bases map to TRBD2. The germline gives CDR1 LGHDT, CDR2 YNNKEL (reference sequence). Trimming took 4 bases from V and 6 from J; bases not matched to a gene: 13. This CDR3 is 16 amino acids long. CDR3: CASSPAGTSSGLEQYF. CDR3 nucleotides: TGTGCCAGCAGCCCCGCCGGGACTAGCAGTGGGCTCGAGCAGTACTTC.

The chain combines TRBV28 with TRBJ1-4, with a tentative D call TRBD1 (6 bases). V was pared by 7 bases and J by 3 bases, with 12 bases between. Per germline, CDR1 MDHEN and CDR2 SYDVKM. This CDR3 has 14 amino acids. As DNA, the CDR3 is TGTGCCAGCACGGACAGTCGCGCTAATGAAAAACTGTTTTTT. Translation: CASTDSRANEKLFF.

V usage is TRBV27 and J usage is TRBJ2-7; 7 positions match TRBD1. Germline CDR1 MNHEY, CDR2 SMNVEV (reference sequence). The CDR3 spans 15 residues. J was trimmed by 5 bases and V by 5 bases; bases with no gene match: 12. As DNA, the CDR3 is TGTGCCAGCAGTCCCCCACGACAGGGAGACGACGAGCAGTACTTC. It is translated as CASSPPRQGDDEQYF.

This sequence joins TRBV27 and TRBJ2-1, with 8 bases fitting TRBD2. Germline-derived CDR1 and CDR2 are MNHEY and SMNVEV (reference sequence). CDR3 length equals 16 residues. The J segment lost 4 bases and the V segment lost 2 bases, leaving 7 bases of the junction unmatched. The CDR3 is CASSLELADSYNEQFF. For the CDR3, the DNA is TGTGCCAGCAGTTTAGAACTAGCGGATTCTTACAATGAGCAGTTCTTC.

Regarding this clone: Distinct nucleotide sequences in the sample also encode this CDR3. The chain couples TRBV28 to TRBJ1-2, with D possibly being TRBD1 (6 bases). From germline, CDR1 is MDHEN and CDR2 SYDVKM. The CDR3 length is 13 residues. The V gene lost 3 bases and the J gene lost 1 base, with 6 bases spanning the gap. CDR3 sequence reads: CASSLDSNYGYTF. CDR3 DNA: TGTGCCAGCAGTTTGGACAGTAACTATGGCTACACCTTC.

The rearrangement links TRBV5-5 to TRBJ2-7; 9 nucleotides line up with TRBD1. V dropped 0 bases and J dropped 6; count of bases not matched to a gene: 7. The germline V gene encodes CDR1 SGHKS and CDR2 YYEKEE (reference sequence). The CDR3 has 15 amino acids. CDR3 sequence (DNA): TGTGCCAGCAGCTTGGGACAGGGGGTAAATGGCGAGCAGTACTTC. This gives the protein CASSLGQGVNGEQYF.

The genes are TRBV18 and TRBJ2-3, with 9 bases identical to TRBD2. Germline CDR1 KGHSH, CDR2 LQKENI. CDR3 size: 16 residues. The J segment lost 5 bases and the V segment lost 4 bases, leaving 10 bases of the junction unmatched. The CDR3 region is CASSRDLAGAEDTQYF. The CDR3 DNA is TGTGCCAGCTCACGGGACTTAGCGGGAGCAGAAGATACGCAGTATTTT.

The gene calls are TRBV27 and TRBJ1-6, with a tentative D call TRBD1 (5 bases). Germline V CDR1 and CDR2: MNHEY, SMNVEV (reference sequence). This CDR3 spans 14 amino acids. V shed 6 bases and J shed 2 bases, with 8 bases lying between them. The CDR3 protein is CASRGGTYNSPLHF. The DNA for the CDR3 is TGTGCCAGCAGGGGGGGGACCTATAATTCACCCCTCCACTTT.

The chain links TRBV4-2 to TRBJ2-7; D perhaps matches TRBD2 (5 bases). This CDR3 is built from 16 residues. Per germline, CDR1 LGHNA and CDR2 YNFKEQ. V lost 0 bases and J lost 2, with 14 bases in between. DNA of the CDR3: TGTGCCAGCAGCCAAGATATGGGTACCGGGACCTACGAGCAGTACTTC. Its protein is CASSQDMGTGTYEQYF.

The chain has TRBV6-4 and TRBJ2-7, with D tentatively TRBD2 (6 bases). Trimming removed 6 bases at V and 3 bases at J, with 15 bases between. Germline loops: CDR1 MRHNA, CDR2 SNTAGT. The CDR3 is 14 amino acids. The CDR3 region is CASRHPGGLYEQYF. The CDR3 DNA is TGTGCCAGCAGACACCCCGGGGGACTCTACGAGCAGTACTTC.

This chain links TRBV18 with TRBJ1-1, with 12 bases identical to TRBD1. CDR1 is KGHSH, CDR2 LQKENI, per germline. The V gene end was trimmed by 3 bases and the J gene end by 0 bases; junction bases not matched to a gene: 14. The CDR3 totals 20 residues. Written as DNA, the CDR3 is TGTGCCAGCTCACCGAGCACCCTCGGGACAGGGGGCGTCTTGAACACTGAAGCTTTCTTT. Translation: CASSPSTLGTGGVLNTEAFF. Full variable domain (outside the CDR3, taken from reference TRBV18 and TRBJ1-1): NAGVMQNPRHLVRRRGQEARLRCSPMKGHSHVYWYRQLPEEGLKFMVYLQKENIIDESGMPKERFSAEFPKEGPSILRIQQVVRGDSAAYFCASSPSTLGTGGVLNTEAFFGQGTRLTVV.

V gene TRBV19 combines with J gene TRBJ2-3; 12 nucleotides align to TRBD1. Germline CDR1 LNHDA, CDR2 SQIVND (reference sequence). The junction had 13 bases not matched to a gene; V was cut back by 6 bases and J by 6 bases. CDR3 length: 17 residues. The CDR3, as DNA: TGTGCCAGTAGGGGACAGGGGGCGGGTCATGGAGTTGATACGCAGTATTTT. Protein sequence: CASRGQGAGHGVDTQYF.

This sequence joins TRBV27 and TRBJ1-1; 7 bases fit TRBD1. The CDR3 loop spans 15 amino acids. Trimming removed 3 bases from V and 4 bases from J; junction bases left unmatched: 8. Germline-derived CDR1 and CDR2 are MNHEY and SMNVEV (reference sequence). The CDR3 region is CASSFNRGRSTEAFF. In DNA, the CDR3 is TGTGCCAGCAGTTTTAACAGGGGTAGAAGCACTGAAGCTTTCTTT.

The chain recombines TRBV12-5 with TRBJ2-3, with 10 nucleotides matching TRBD2. The CDR3 covers 16 residues. CDR1 and CDR2 (germline): LGHNT, FRNRAP. J gave up 0 bases and V 6 bases, and 6 bases lay outside the gene matches. In nucleotides, the CDR3 is TGTGCTAGTGGAGCGGGAGGGCTAACTAGCACAGATACGCAGTATTTT. Its translation is CASGAGGLTSTDTQYF.

The chain combines TRBV27 with TRBJ1-1; no clear D. Deletions cut 3 bases from V and 0 bases from J, with 5 bases between. This CDR3 spans 13 amino acids. Per the germline V gene, CDR1 is MNHEY and CDR2 is SMNVEV (reference sequence). The CDR3 here is CASSFQMNTEAFF. In DNA form, the CDR3 reads TGTGCCAGCAGTTTTCAGATGAACACTGAAGCTTTCTTT.

This rearrangement joins TRBV6-5 to TRBJ1-3; D gene unclear. In germline, CDR1 is MNHEY, CDR2 SVGAGI. With 7 bases removed from V and 0 bases from J, the gap between germline ends came to 10 bases. The CDR3 consists of 14 residues. The CDR3 sequence: CASTRHSSGNTIYF. Here the CDR3 DNA reads TGTGCCAGCACCAGACATTCCTCTGGAAACACCATATATTTT.

The chain carries TRBV4-2 and TRBJ2-1; 11 bases map to TRBD2. The V and J ends lost 0 bases and 0 bases, in that order; junction bases with no gene match: 10. Germline V gene data show CDR1 as LGHNA and CDR2 as YNFKEQ. CDR3 size: 20 residues. CDR3 amino acids: CASSQDLGLAGGSSYNEQFF. The CDR3 region has the DNA TGTGCCAGCAGCCAAGATCTAGGGCTAGCGGGAGGCAGCTCCTACAATGAGCAGTTCTTC.

The V call is TRBV30, the J call TRBJ2-3, with TRBD2 matching 12 bases. V was clipped by 5 bases and J by 6 bases; unmatched bases: 6. This CDR3 is built from 14 residues. Germline CDR1 and CDR2: GTSNPN and SVGIG (reference sequence). CDR3 DNA: TGTGCCTGGGCAAGGACTAGCGGGACCGATACGCAGTATTTT. Translating gives CAWARTSGTDTQYF.

This chain uses TRBV6-1 with TRBJ2-5; possible D gene TRBD2, 5 bases. With 1 base removed from V and 2 bases from J, the gap between germline ends came to 14 bases. The CDR3 has 16 residues. Looked up from germline, CDR1 is MNHNS and CDR2 is SASEGT. This CDR3 is CASSEGAAGLQETQYF. CDR3 in DNA: TGTGCCAGCAGTGAAGGCGCTGCGGGCTTACAAGAGACCCAGTACTTC.

The gene calls are TRBV2 and TRBJ2-7, with D possibly TRBD1 on 6 matching bases. This CDR3 is 14 amino acids long. Trimming removed 3 bases at V and 4 bases at J, with 13 bases between. Germline V gives CDR1 SNHLY, CDR2 FYNNEI. CDR3 sequence reads: CASSEYRALYEQYF. In nucleotides, the CDR3 is TGTGCCAGCAGTGAGTACAGGGCCCTGTACGAGCAGTACTTC.

The rearrangement joins TRBV18 to TRBJ2-5; 8 positions agree with TRBD1. The CDR3 runs to 14 residues. Germline V lookup: CDR1 KGHSH, CDR2 LQKENI. V was pared by 6 bases and J by 5 bases, with 8 bases of the junction left unmatched. The CDR3 coding sequence is TGTGCCAGCTCGGCCGGGACAGGCGGGGAGACCCAGTACTTC. It yields the protein CASSAGTGGETQYF.

This clone was found once. The V gene is TRBV30, the J gene TRBJ1-3; D is uncertain. This CDR3 spans 13 amino acids. The germline V and J ends were trimmed by 5 bases and 0 bases, with 8 bases remaining between them. CDR1 and CDR2 (germline): GTSNPN, SVGIG (reference sequence). CDR3 DNA: TGTGCCTGGGGGAAGAGCTCTGGAAACACCATATATTTT. Translation gives CAWGKSSGNTIYF.

V gene TRBV24-1 combines with J gene TRBJ2-3; 13 positions agree with TRBD2. The CDR3 is 13 residues long. Losses at the gene ends were 9 bases for V and 5 bases for J; bases not matched to a gene: 1. Germline V lookup: CDR1 KGHDR, CDR2 SFDVKD. This CDR3 reads CATGLAGVDTQYF. CDR3 nucleotides: TGTGCCACCGGACTAGCGGGAGTAGATACGCAGTATTTT.

The rearrangement joins TRBV28 to TRBJ1-5, with 7 bases matching TRBD1. The germline gives CDR1 MDHEN, CDR2 SYDVKM. The CDR3 runs to 15 residues. With 6 bases clipped from V and 6 bases from J, the junction kept 11 bases outside the gene matches. CDR3 residues: CASSPPTGQGQPQHF. As DNA, the CDR3 is TGTGCCAGCAGCCCCCCGACAGGGCAAGGTCAGCCCCAGCATTTT.

The rearrangement uses TRBV6-1 and TRBJ2-3, with 11 positions matching TRBD2. The CDR3 consists of 16 residues. CDR1 and CDR2 from the germline V gene are MNHNS and SASEGT. Trimming cost V 3 bases and J 0 bases; bases outside gene matches: 2. The CDR3 DNA is TGTGCCAGCAGTGAGACTAGCGGGGCTAGCACAGATACGCAGTATTTT. Residues: CASSETSGASTDTQYF.

This clone was seen only once. In DNA form, the CDR3 reads TGTGCCAGCAGCCCCGGGACTAGCGGGAGGGAAAACAATGAGCAGTTCTTC. Its protein is CASSPGTSGRENNEQFF. V and J are TRBV2 and TRBJ2-1; 16 bases align to TRBD2. Germline lookup yields CDR1 SNHLY and CDR2 FYNNEI. The CDR3 runs 17 residues. V lost 6 bases, J lost 5 bases, and 7 bases stayed unmatched.

This chain links TRBV5-4 with TRBJ2-5, with D unclear. CDR1 SGHNT and CDR2 YYREEE come from the germline V gene (reference sequence). This CDR3 region has 14 residues. V shed 0 bases and J shed 5 bases, with 11 bases lying between them. The CDR3 region has the DNA TGTGCCAGCAGCTTGGAACTATCAGCGGAGACCCAGTACTTC. Its protein product is CASSLELSAETQYF.

The CDR3 DNA reads TGTGCCAGCAGCCGGCGCGGTCCAGAGACCCAGTACTTC. Amino acid sequence: CASSRRGPETQYF. The chain links TRBV13 to TRBJ2-5; D uncertain. Germline-derived CDR1 and CDR2 are PRHDT and FYEKMQ (reference sequence). V gave up 5 bases and J gave up 4 bases, with 11 bases separating them. The CDR3 is 13 amino acids.

This chain joins TRBV30 and TRBJ2-1; 8 nucleotides agree with TRBD2. CDR1 is GTSNPN, CDR2 SVGIG, per germline (reference sequence). The trim removed 3 bases at V and 4 bases at J, leaving 5 bases unmatched. CDR3 size: 14 residues. The DNA of the CDR3 is TGTGCCTGGAGGAGACTAGCGAAATACAATGAGCAGTTCTTC. It specifies CAWRRLAKYNEQFF.

For this clone: At one of its ends the junction is not consistent with the germline gene, which may arise from a read error. J is TRBJ2-3 and V is TRBV2; 16 positions agree with TRBD2. The germline CDR1 and CDR2 sequences are SNHLY and FYNNEI. The CDR3 is 17 amino acids. DNA for the CDR3: TGTGCCAGCAGCGAAGGGACTAGCGGGAGGGGAACAGATACGCAGTATTTT. Translating gives CASSEGTSGRGTDTQYF.

This clone appeared once. The sample contains more than one DNA sequence encoding this CDR3. The V and J genes are TRBV5-1 and TRBJ2-7; a weak D match, TRBD2 (6 bases). The V end lost 0 bases, the J end lost 0 bases, and 10 bases lay between the germline ends. CDR1 and CDR2 (germline): SGHRS, YFSETQ. The CDR3 runs to 15 residues. The CDR3 coding sequence is TGCGCCAGCAGCTTGGTCGCGGGGAGCTCCTACGAGCAGTACTTC. It translates to CASSLVAGSSYEQYF.

The V gene is TRBV28, the J gene TRBJ2-7; maybe TRBD1 (6 bases). Trimming took off 6 bases at V and 6 bases at J, with 9 bases between the two ends. CDR1 is MDHEN and CDR2 is SYDVKM in the germline V gene. The CDR3 is 11 amino acids. CDR3 in amino acids: CASSTGFEQYF. CDR3 coding DNA: TGTGCCAGCAGCACAGGGTTCGAGCAGTACTTC.